The 25 T cell receptor beta chains below all came from one sample that was sequenced in a study of somatic mutations in cytotoxic T cells in rheumatoid arthritis. This table comes from immunoSEQ multiplex PCR, and its TCRdb copy is limited to in-frame clones, with some not included. This table holds tens of thousands of clones, about 77% found once. Sequencing was carried out using CD8+ T cells sorted from blood. These receptor sequences come from an adult with rheumatoid arthritis.

V is TRBV6-5 and J is TRBJ2-5, with 7 bases lining up with TRBD2. The germline V gene has CDR1 MNHEY and CDR2 SVGAGI. The CDR3 contains 15 residues. V trimming: 0 bases; J trimming: 4 bases; junction bases outside the gene matches: 5. The CDR3 region is CASSYSSGGGETQYF. The CDR3 bases are TGTGCCAGCAGTTACTCGTCGGGGGGTGGAGAGACCCAGTACTTC.

The chain combines TRBV9 with TRBJ2-3; no definite D call. The CDR3 length is 13 residues. Trimming pared 3 bases from V and 2 bases from J, leaving 7 bases between. CDR1 and CDR2 from the germline V gene are SGDLS and YYNGEE. CDR3 nucleotide sequence: TGTGCCAGCAGCGATTGGCCCACAGATACGCAGTATTTT. Translating gives CASSDWPTDTQYF.

The chain is built from TRBV6-6 and TRBJ2-1; no clear D. The V end lost 2 bases, the J end lost 1 base, and 6 bases lay between the germline ends. The CDR3 totals 14 residues. Germline assignment: CDR1 MNHNY and CDR2 SVGAGI (reference sequence). CDR3 in amino acids: CASSYTESYNEQFF. DNA for the CDR3: TGTGCCAGCAGTTACACGGAGTCCTACAATGAGCAGTTCTTC.

The rearrangement links TRBV5-6 to TRBJ2-2, with a weak D call TRBD1 (5 bases). This CDR3 comprises 16 residues. V lost 1 base to trimming and J lost 4 bases, with 14 bases between them. The germline gives CDR1 SGHDT, CDR2 YYEEEE. CDR3 loop: CASSLYPGKGTGELFF. The DNA of the CDR3 is TGTGCCAGCAGCTTGTACCCAGGGAAGGGCACCGGGGAGCTGTTTTTT. Full variable domain (remainder filled in from reference TRBV5-6 and TRBJ2-2): DAGVTQSPTHLIKTRGQQVTLRCSPKSGHDTVSWYQQALGQGPQFIFQYYEEEERQRGNFPDRFSGHQFPNYSSELNVNALLLGDSALYLCASSLYPGKGTGELFFGEGSRLTVL.

The chain carries TRBV30 and TRBJ1-5; D is unresolved. V lost 2 bases to trimming and J lost 3 bases, with 17 bases between them. Germline V gene sequence: CDR1 GTSNPN, CDR2 SVGIG (reference sequence). The CDR3 sequence is 16 residues long. The CDR3 nucleotides read TGTGCCTGGAGTAGGAGGACCCCAAACGCCAATCAGCCCCAGCATTTT. As protein: CAWSRRTPNANQPQHF.

CDR3 DNA sequence: TGTGCCAGCTTCAAGAATAGCGGGGTCGGTAGGAATGAGCAGTTCTTC. It yields the protein CASFKNSGVGRNEQFF. This rearrangement joins TRBV7-2 to TRBJ2-1; 8 bases are a match to TRBD2. Trimming at V came to 8 bases and at J to 7 bases, leaving 16 bases not matched to a gene. The CDR3 has 16 amino acids. Germline V CDR1 and CDR2: SGHTA, FQGNSA.

V is TRBV5-4 and J is TRBJ2-7; D unclear. Germline CDR1 is SGHNT and CDR2 is YYREEE (reference sequence). The CDR3 has 13 amino acids. Trimming took off 0 bases at V and 3 bases at J, with 7 bases between the two ends. Here the CDR3 reads CASSLVGGYEQYF. In DNA form, the CDR3 reads TGTGCCAGCAGCTTGGTGGGCGGCTACGAGCAGTACTTC.

This sequence joins TRBV7-2 and TRBJ2-5; 11 nucleotides line up with TRBD2. The length of the CDR3 is 15 residues. Germline V gene lookup returns CDR1 SGHTA and CDR2 FQGNSA. The J segment lost 4 bases and the V segment lost 4 bases, leaving 5 bases of the junction unmatched. CDR3 loop: CASSYSGGALETQYF. For the CDR3, the DNA is TGTGCCAGCAGCTATAGCGGGGGGGCACTAGAGACCCAGTACTTC.

The chain employs TRBV2 and TRBJ2-1; a weak D match, TRBD1 (6 bases). Deletions cut 6 bases from V and 5 bases from J, with 8 bases between. In germline, CDR1 is SNHLY, CDR2 FYNNEI. The CDR3 consists of 12 residues. The CDR3 DNA is TGTGCCAGCAGACAGGGTCACAATGAGCAGTTCTTC. This encodes CASRQGHNEQFF.

The V call is TRBV5-1, the J call TRBJ1-1; TRBD1 is a possible D gene (6 bases). Trimming left V 4 bases short and J 1 base short, with 14 bases between. CDR1 and CDR2 from the germline V gene are SGHRS and YFSETQ. The CDR3 spans 15 residues. Here the CDR3 reads CASSIKQGQNTEAFF. The CDR3 region has the DNA TGCGCCAGCAGCATCAAACAGGGACAGAACACTGAAGCTTTCTTT.

The chain uses TRBV5-4 and TRBJ1-4, with TRBD1 matching over 10 bases. Per germline, CDR1 SGHNT and CDR2 YYREEE (reference sequence). V dropped 3 bases and J dropped 14; count of bases not matched to a gene: 10. There are 14 residues in the CDR3. CDR3 in DNA: TGTGCCAGCAGCTCCTTCAGGGACAGGGGAAAGCTGTTTTTT. Translating it yields CASSSFRDRGKLFF.

This chain uses TRBV4-2 with TRBJ2-5; D is possibly TRBD2 (7 bases). The DNA end lines up better with TRBJ2-7; the J call may be wrong. Germline V gene data show CDR1 as LGHNA and CDR2 as YNFKEQ. CDR3 length equals 15 residues. CDR3 sequence reads: CASSQDLGGADEQYF. CDR3 bases: TGTGCCAGCAGCCAAGACCTGGGGGGGGCCGACGAGCAGTACTTC.

On this clone itself: The junction departs from the called germline gene at one end, perhaps through a read error. The rearrangement joins TRBV7-9 to TRBJ1-1, with D hard to call. CDR1 SEHNR and CDR2 FQNEAQ come from the germline V gene (reference sequence). The CDR3 covers 11 residues. CDR3 residues: CASSSEQHQTF. The CDR3 nucleotides read TGTGCCAGCAGTTCAGAACAGCACCAAACTTTT.

The V gene is TRBV9, the J gene TRBJ1-1; D possibly corresponds to TRBD1 (5 bases). Germline values: CDR1 SGDLS, CDR2 YYNGEE. This CDR3 is 14 amino acids long. Trimming took off 2 bases at V and 1 base at J, with 9 bases between the two ends. CDR3 in amino acids: CASSVDSWNTEAFF. CDR3 bases: TGTGCCAGCAGCGTCGACAGTTGGAACACTGAAGCTTTCTTT.

V gene TRBV6-5 combines with J gene TRBJ1-5; a possible D gene is TRBD1 (5 bases). Germline assignment: CDR1 MNHEY and CDR2 SVGAGI. Between the trimmed V and J ends, which lost 7 bases and 6 bases, there was a span of 13 bases. The CDR3 contains 13 residues. CDR3 loop: CASTQGIFQPQHF. Written as DNA, the CDR3 is TGTGCCAGCACCCAGGGTATTTTTCAGCCCCAGCATTTT.

The chain is built from TRBV10-2 and TRBJ2-7, with TRBD2 matching over 13 bases. CDR3 length equals 16 residues. V shed 8 bases and J 4 bases; nucleotides not matched to a gene: 11. Germline V gene data show CDR1 as WSHSY and CDR2 as SAAADI. Written as DNA, the CDR3 is TGCGCCAGCTCTCTTACTTTGACTAGCGGGAGGTACGAGCAGTACTTC. Amino acids: CASSLTLTSGRYEQYF.

This rearrangement joins TRBV15 to TRBJ1-2; D unclear. Germline values: CDR1 LNHNV, CDR2 YYDKDF (reference sequence). Trimming took 1 base from V and 6 from J, leaving 18 bases between them. CDR3 length equals 16 residues. The CDR3 loop is CATSRAARGPVDGYTF. The DNA of the CDR3 is TGTGCCACCAGCAGAGCCGCTCGTGGCCCAGTGGATGGCTACACCTTC.

This chain's CDR3 is CASSQQGWNQPQHF. CDR3 sequence (DNA): TGTGCCAGCAGCCAACAGGGGTGGAATCAGCCCCAGCATTTT. This chain connects TRBV7-2 to TRBJ1-5, with TRBD1 matching 7 bases. Germline assignment: CDR1 SGHTA and CDR2 FQGNSA. This CDR3 spans 14 amino acids. V was pared by 5 bases and J by 4 bases, with 5 bases of the junction left unmatched.

The J gene is TRBJ2-3, the V gene TRBV7-9, with TRBD2 matching over 10 bases. The CDR3 contains 17 residues. With V trimmed by 4 bases and J by 1 base, 8 bases remained unmatched. CDR1 and CDR2 (germline): SEHNR, FQNEAQ (reference sequence). DNA of the CDR3: TGTGCCAGCAGCTCCCATCGAACTAGCGGGGGCACAGATACGCAGTATTTT. Encoded protein: CASSSHRTSGGTDTQYF. Full variable domain (rest looked up from reference TRBV7-9 and TRBJ2-3): DTGVSQNPRHKITKRGQNVTFRCDPISEHNRLYWYRQTLGQGPEFLTYFQNEAQLEKSRLLSDRFSAERPKGSFSTLEIQRTEQGDSAMYLCASSSHRTSGGTDTQYFGPGTRLTVL.

The chain has TRBV11-2 and TRBJ2-5; no firm D call. CDR1 and CDR2 from the germline V gene are SGHAT and FQNNGV. The V end lost 0 bases, the J end lost 9 bases, and 5 bases lay between the germline ends. This CDR3 has 11 amino acids. The CDR3, as DNA: TGTGCCAGCAGCTTAGATCTGGCCCAGTACTTC. Translated, it gives CASSLDLAQYF.

The gene calls are TRBV4-1 and TRBJ1-5, with D perhaps TRBD1 (6 bases). The germline V gene has CDR1 MGHRA and CDR2 YSYEKL. V was pared by 0 bases and J by 7 bases, with 16 bases between. The CDR3 spans 16 residues. The DNA of the CDR3 is TGCGCCAGCAGCCAAGAGTCGGCCAGGGGCGTACAGCCCCAGCATTTT. Protein product: CASSQESARGVQPQHF.

This chain uses TRBV6-1 with TRBJ2-1; D assignment may be TRBD1 or TRBD2 (6 bases each). Germline CDR1 reads MNHNS; CDR2 reads SASEGT. Between the trimmed V and J ends, which lost 2 bases and 5 bases, there was a span of 19 bases. The CDR3 extends over 17 amino acids. The CDR3 DNA reads as TGTGCCAGCAGTGAACTCTGGGGGGCGGGTGGGAACAATGAGCAGTTCTTC. Translating it yields CASSELWGAGGNNEQFF.

This rearrangement joins TRBV5-1 to TRBJ2-7, with D unresolved. With 2 bases removed from V and 0 bases from J, the gap between germline ends came to 12 bases. The germline V gene has CDR1 SGHRS and CDR2 YFSETQ. The length of the CDR3 is 15 residues. CDR3 loop: CASSLRSLNSYEQYF. In nucleotides, the CDR3 is TGCGCCAGCAGCTTAAGATCCTTGAACTCCTACGAGCAGTACTTC.

The J gene is TRBJ1-1, the V gene TRBV13; D is unresolved. Germline CDR1 reads PRHDT; CDR2 reads FYEKMQ (reference sequence). The V and J ends lost 3 bases and 0 bases respectively, with 8 bases between them. CDR3 size: 14 residues. The CDR3 coding sequence is TGTGCCAGCAGCTTTGGAGGAATGAACACTGAAGCTTTCTTT. Amino acid sequence: CASSFGGMNTEAFF.

This chain connects TRBV10-3 to TRBJ2-1, with 10 bases identical to TRBD2. After removal of 4 bases from V and 8 bases from J, the junction contained 11 bases not matched to a gene. The CDR3 spans 16 residues. Germline V lookup: CDR1 ENHRY, CDR2 SYGVKD. This CDR3 is CAISAPPAGGPYEQFF. In DNA, the CDR3 is TGTGCCATCAGTGCCCCCCCAGCGGGAGGGCCTTATGAGCAGTTCTTC.